The source of this T cell receptor (beta chain) is a study of blood T cell repertoires in COVID-19. On the study more broadly: There were acute and convalescent COVID-19 samples, and they came from the United States, Italy and Spain. In each case, the material was cDNA or gDNA derived from T cells, B-cell-depleted T cells, or PBMCs.

Authors' analysis steps: Nucleated cell counts were estimated from reference gene primer amplification. Here immunoSEQ multiplex PCR was the method, and the copy in TCRdb shows in-frame clones only, minus some. V and J calls and clone size are given by that table; D and trimming were obtained from the DNA. The sample lists 150,000 to 200,000 clones, about 77% seen once, with approximately 3% in the top ten. This clone occurred a few times. Other DNA sequences in this specimen translate into the identical CDR3. The sequence was obtained from a woman aged 80 or over with active or convalescent COVID-19. The sequencing input was peripheral blood.

CDR3 protein: CASSLAQGKNYGYTF. In DNA form, the CDR3 reads TGTGCCAGCAGCTTAGCTCAGGGAAAAAACTATGGCTACACCTTC. This chain uses TRBV11-2 with TRBJ1-2; a possible D gene is TRBD1 (5 bases). Per germline, CDR1 SGHAT and CDR2 FQNNGV. V lost 1 base to trimming and J lost 2 bases, with 11 bases between them. This CDR3 region has 15 residues.